The subject of this entry is one TCR beta chain. Once RNA had been extracted, it was reverse transcribed into cDNA to act as the sequencing template. Sequenced by immunoSEQ multiplex PCR; TCRdb stores in-frame clones only, minus some. Among some 190,000 clones listed, about three fifths were seen once. This entry comes from a study of CD8+ T cells in alopecia areata. Treatment meaning: oral pan-JAK inhibitor, 5-10 mg twice daily. CDR1 is MNHEY, CDR2 SVGAGI, per germline. The ends were cut back, 7 bases at V and 0 bases at J, with 10 bases in the middle. This CDR3 region has 13 residues. The source material was CD4+ T cells sorted from blood, sampled between weeks 49 and 50, from a patient treated with tofacitinib. The clonotype originates from a human donor with alopecia areata. The chain recombines TRBV6-5 with TRBJ2-7, with a possible D match to TRBD2 (6 bases). The CDR3 region is CASTGGTSYEQYF. The CDR3 nucleotides are TGTGCCAGCACCGGGGGTACCTCCTACGAGCAGTACTTC.